The clone carrying this T cell receptor beta chain was observed at least ten times. Its target is unknown. The data are from a study of breast tumors, draining lymph nodes, adjacent tissues. The study, taken as a whole, reports: Compared with basal-like, luminal-like tumors shared significantly more repertoire with nontumor tissue.

TCRdb analysed the multiplex PCR reads with MiXCR anew, one entry per CDR3 protein. The sample includes approximately 100,000 distinct CDR3 sequences, less than 25% of them seen just once. Axillary draining lymph nodes of breast cancer patients supplied the node samples. The CDR3 covers 13 residues. Looked up from germline, CDR1 is LGHDT and CDR2 is YNNKEL (reference sequence). Trimming removed 1 base from V and 7 bases from J, with 8 bases in between. The source material was axillary lymph node tissue. V is TRBV3-1 and J is TRBJ1-5, with D unclear. The source of this sequence is a female donor with breast cancer. Some clones in this sample may be carry-over from other donors' samples. This CDR3 reads CASSQGLDQPQHF. CDR3 coding DNA: TGTGCCAGCAGCCAAGGATTGGACCAGCCCCAGCATTTT.